This T cell receptor (beta chain) derives from a study of T cell clonality in common variable immunodeficiency. Study-wide findings and caveats: The cause of increased CVID clonality remains unclear without subpopulation sequencing. Repertoire-complication correlations in CVID were limited by patient heterogeneity. CVID subjects had higher TCRbeta clonality than healthy controls, most marked in about a third.

CDR1 is GTSNPN, CDR2 SVGIG, per germline (reference sequence). Between the trimmed V and J ends, which lost 2 bases and 4 bases, there was a span of 9 bases. CDR3 length equals 13 residues. This clone came up many times. What it recognizes is unknown. The sequence runs out 3 residues before the end of the CDR3; the remainder is reconstructed from the germline J gene. CVID and control samples used equivalent genomic DNA input. Clones were read by immunoSEQ multiplex PCR, and TCRdb kept only the in-frame ones, dropping some. This sample has 50,000 to 70,000 clones and no singletons, with roughly 0.83% in the ten largest.

The material sequenced was peripheral blood mononuclear cells. The V gene is TRBV30, the J gene TRBJ1-3; D is uncertain. The receptor's source is a person aged 18-70 years in good health. CDR3 sequence reads: CAWSRKQGNTIYF. The part of the CDR3 DNA that was read is TGTGCCTGGAGTAGAAAACAGGGAAACACC.